The 32 T cell receptor beta chains listed next were all sequenced from one sample in a study of T cell responses to AZD1222 COVID-19 vaccine (dated by TCRdb to 2020 to 2022). Libraries were built with the immunoSEQ multiplex PCR assay. TCRdb's version of the immuneACCESS table is confined to in-frame rearrangements and falls short of the full clone set. An unresolved V gene accounts for under half of the shortfall where checked; the remainder is of unknown origin. This sample gives approximately 130,000 clones in total; 93% of them show up just once. About 0.91% of the sample comes from the top ten. What this sample's time point label stands for: baseline before first vaccination. The sequencing used peripheral blood, collected on day 0 of AZD1222 vaccination. The origin of the receptors is an adult in good health.

The CDR3 bases are TGTGCCAGCAGTTTGCCCGACAGGGCAGTCTACGAGCAGTACTTC. It specifies CASSLPDRAVYEQYF. This chain links TRBV6-6 with TRBJ2-7; 7 positions match TRBD1. Germline CDR1 reads MNHNY; CDR2 reads SVGAGI (reference sequence). Unmatched junction bases numbered 9, after V lost 4 bases and J lost 3 bases. This CDR3 contains 15 residues.

There are a few counts of this clone. The chain combines TRBV5-6 with TRBJ2-7; 11 positions agree with TRBD1. V was clipped by 3 bases and J by 3 bases; unmatched bases: 14. The CDR3 spans 18 residues. Germline CDR1 is SGHDT and CDR2 is YYEEEE. As DNA, the CDR3 is TGTGCCAGCAGCTCTTGGACAGGGGGCTTCACGCGGTACTACGAGCAGTACTTC. Protein sequence: CASSSWTGGFTRYYEQYF.

The chain uses TRBV6-5 and TRBJ1-1; no definite D call. Germline CDR1 MNHEY, CDR2 SVGAGI. V lost 6 bases, J lost 1 base, and 12 bases lay in between. CDR3 length: 14 amino acids. CDR3 residues: CASRDRHWNTEAFF. CDR3 nucleotide sequence: TGTGCCAGCAGAGACCGACACTGGAACACTGAAGCTTTCTTT.

The chain couples TRBV15 to TRBJ2-5; D unresolved. The CDR3 totals 15 residues. V shed 3 bases and J shed 1 base, with 12 bases lying between them. Germline assignment: CDR1 LNHNV and CDR2 YYDKDF (reference sequence). This CDR3 reads CATSRLTSIQETQYF. Written as DNA, the CDR3 is TGTGCCACCAGCAGGTTGACAAGCATCCAAGAGACCCAGTACTTC.

The chain employs TRBV18 and TRBJ1-3; no definite D call. CDR3 length equals 15 residues. Per germline, CDR1 KGHSH and CDR2 LQKENI. The germline V and J ends were trimmed by 4 bases and 0 bases, with 10 bases remaining between them. The CDR3 coding sequence is TGTGCCAGCTCACAAGGACGCTCCTCTGGAAACACCATATATTTT. It translates to CASSQGRSSGNTIYF.

CDR3 coding DNA: TGTGCTAGTGGTTTAGGAATAGCTAACTATGGCTACACCTTC. Translated: CASGLGIANYGYTF. This chain connects TRBV12-5 to TRBJ1-2; D not certain. The CDR3 is made up of 14 amino acids. CDR1 and CDR2 from the germline V gene are LGHNT and FRNRAP. Trimming took 3 bases from V and 0 from J, leaving 8 bases between them.

The chain has TRBV5-1 and TRBJ2-3; tentatively, D is TRBD2 (5 bases). Looked up from germline, CDR1 is SGHRS and CDR2 is YFSETQ. The CDR3 runs 14 residues. V was shortened by 4 bases and J by 2 bases, with 11 bases between the two germline ends. The CDR3 DNA follows: TGCGCCAGCAGCCGGACTGCCACCACAGATACGCAGTATTTT. This translates into CASSRTATTDTQYF.

The rearrangement links TRBV15 to TRBJ1-5; D gene uncertain. The germline V gene encodes CDR1 LNHNV and CDR2 YYDKDF (reference sequence). Trimming left V 0 bases short and J 5 bases short, with 17 bases between. The CDR3 totals 17 residues. CDR3 region: CATSRDIATEEDQPQHF. The CDR3 DNA sequence: TGTGCCACCAGCAGAGATATAGCGACGGAAGAGGATCAGCCCCAGCATTTT.

The CDR3 DNA follows: TGTGCCAGTAGTCCTACGATCTCCCAGGGCCGGGACACTGAAGCTTTCTTT. Protein sequence: CASSPTISQGRDTEAFF. V is TRBV19 and J is TRBJ1-1; TRBD1 is a possible D gene (5 bases). V lost 5 bases to trimming and J lost 3 bases, with 22 bases between them. Per the germline V gene, CDR1 is LNHDA and CDR2 is SQIVND (reference sequence). The CDR3 runs 17 residues.

This clone was counted a single time. V usage is TRBV19 and J usage is TRBJ1-1; 8 bases are shared with TRBD1. Germline V lookup: CDR1 LNHDA, CDR2 SQIVND (reference sequence). CDR3 length equals 15 residues. The V gene end was trimmed by 3 bases and the J gene end by 1 base; junction bases not matched to a gene: 4. The CDR3 DNA is TGTGCCAGTAGTATTCCTGACAGGGGGAACACTGAAGCTTTCTTT. Encoded protein: CASSIPDRGNTEAFF.

The V gene is TRBV27, the J gene TRBJ2-5, with D possibly matching TRBD2 (6 bases). Germline V gives CDR1 MNHEY, CDR2 SMNVEV (reference sequence). The CDR3 is 16 residues long. The ends were cut back, 6 bases at V and 2 bases at J, with 19 bases in the middle. The DNA of the CDR3 is TGTGCCAGCAGCCCTATTGGGGGGTACGGGCAAGAGACCCAGTACTTC. Translated, it gives CASSPIGGYGQETQYF.

V and J are TRBV5-4 and TRBJ1-1, with 10 bases that match TRBD1. Germline CDR1 and CDR2: SGHNT and YYREEE (reference sequence). This CDR3 has 14 amino acids. Germline trimming cut 0 bases from V and 10 bases from J; bases unmatched to any gene: 6. In DNA, the CDR3 is TGTGCCAGCAGCTTGGGGACAGGGGGAGTAGGAGCTTTCTTT. As protein: CASSLGTGGVGAFF.

This sequence joins TRBV7-9 and TRBJ2-1; 12 bases match TRBD2. The germline CDR1 and CDR2 sequences are SEHNR and FQNEAQ (reference sequence). V dropped 3 bases and J dropped 10; count of bases not matched to a gene: 10. This CDR3 is built from 16 residues. The CDR3 bases are TGTGCCAGCAGCTTTGAAACTAGCGGGGGGTCCCGGGAGCAGTTCTTC. Translation gives CASSFETSGGSREQFF. Together with reference TRBV7-9 and TRBJ2-1, the CDR3 gives the full variable domain: DTGVSQNPRHKITKRGQNVTFRCDPISEHNRLYWYRQTLGQGPEFLTYFQNEAQLEKSRLLSDRFSAERPKGSFSTLEIQRTEQGDSAMYLCASSFETSGGSREQFFGPGTRLTVL.

The rearrangement uses TRBV18 and TRBJ1-1; TRBD1 is a possible D gene (6 bases). This CDR3 spans 15 amino acids. V lost 4 bases to trimming and J lost 2 bases, with 14 bases between them. CDR1 and CDR2 from the germline V gene are KGHSH and LQKENI. The CDR3 sequence is CASSRGQDFNTEAFF. The CDR3 nucleotides read TGTGCCAGCTCACGGGGACAAGACTTTAACACTGAAGCTTTCTTT.

This rearrangement joins TRBV29-1 to TRBJ1-5; D uncertain. Germline-derived CDR1 and CDR2 are SQVTM and ANQGSEA. CDR3 length: 12 residues. V was cut by 4 bases and J by 7 bases, with 11 bases left in between. CDR3 loop: CSVVVGGQPQHF. As DNA, the CDR3 is TGCAGCGTTGTCGTTGGAGGACAGCCCCAGCATTTT.

The chain couples TRBV5-1 to TRBJ1-4, with a tentative D call TRBD1 (5 bases). Germline V gene sequence: CDR1 SGHRS, CDR2 YFSETQ. Deletions cut 0 bases from V and 7 bases from J, with 13 bases between. The CDR3 is made up of 15 amino acids. The CDR3 region is CASSLDGGYGEKLFF. CDR3 DNA sequence: TGCGCCAGCAGCTTGGATGGGGGATATGGTGAAAAACTGTTTTTT.

This clone appeared a single time. The V gene is TRBV7-9, the J gene TRBJ2-7, with 8 bases that match TRBD1. The length of the CDR3 is 15 residues. The V and J ends lost 0 bases and 5 bases, in that order; junction bases with no gene match: 6. Germline V gene sequence: CDR1 SEHNR, CDR2 FQNEAQ (reference sequence). CDR3 nucleotides: TGTGCCAGCAGCTTAGCACAGGGGGGTCGGGACGAGCAGTACTTC. Its protein is CASSLAQGGRDEQYF.

The chain uses TRBV30 and TRBJ1-1; D unresolved. Trimming shortened V by 1 base and J by 9 bases, and 18 bases separated the two germline ends. Germline values: CDR1 GTSNPN, CDR2 SVGIG (reference sequence). The CDR3 has 14 amino acids. Here the CDR3 reads CAWSATEGRHKAFF. In DNA, the CDR3 is TGTGCCTGGAGTGCCACAGAAGGGCGTCATAAAGCTTTCTTT.

Points on this clone: Distinct nucleotide sequences in the sample also encode this CDR3. V is TRBV9 and J is TRBJ1-1, with 9 nucleotides matching TRBD1. This CDR3 comprises 15 residues. The V gene end was trimmed by 4 bases and the J gene end by 3 bases; junction bases not matched to a gene: 7. Germline V CDR1 and CDR2: SGDLS, YYNGEE. This chain's CDR3 is CASSPRDREDTEAFF. The CDR3 DNA reads as TGTGCCAGCAGCCCCCGGGACAGGGAGGACACTGAAGCTTTCTTT.

The chain has TRBV4-1 and TRBJ1-4, with D unclear. CDR1 is MGHRA and CDR2 is YSYEKL in the germline V gene. V was shortened by 1 base and J by 4 bases, with 7 bases between the two germline ends. This CDR3 comprises 14 residues. As DNA, the CDR3 is TGCGCCAGCAGCCAAGGTTCCCGTAATGAAAAACTGTTTTTT. Translating it yields CASSQGSRNEKLFF.

This chain uses TRBV6-2 or TRBV6-3 with TRBJ1-3; no reliable D call. Germline V CDR1 and CDR2: MNHEY, SVGEGT. V was clipped by 0 bases and J by 2 bases, with 17 bases between them. The CDR3 contains 18 residues. CDR3 DNA: TGTGCCAGCAGTTACTCGAGTCCGGCGGATTTTACTGGAAACACCATATATTTT. Translation gives CASSYSSPADFTGNTIYF.

This chain links TRBV15 with TRBJ1-1; TRBD1 is a possible D gene (6 bases). Germline values: CDR1 LNHNV, CDR2 YYDKDF (reference sequence). CDR3 length: 15 residues. V lost 5 bases and J 1 base, leaving 14 bases between the germline ends. The CDR3 sequence is CATSRGGQRNTEAFF. CDR3 DNA: TGTGCCACCAGCCGTGGGGGACAACGGAACACTGAAGCTTTCTTT.

The gene calls are TRBV4-1 and TRBJ1-1; D is perhaps TRBD1 (5 bases). This CDR3 comprises 15 residues. Trimming cost V 1 base and J 2 bases, with 11 bases left between them. Germline assignment: CDR1 MGHRA and CDR2 YSYEKL. CDR3 amino acids: CASSQGPGLNTEAFF. DNA of the CDR3: TGCGCCAGCAGCCAAGGGCCAGGGTTAAACACTGAAGCTTTCTTT.

The rearrangement joins TRBV3-1 (or the pseudogene TRBV3-2) to TRBJ2-3; 8 nucleotides match TRBD1. This CDR3 region has 15 residues. The germline CDR1 and CDR2 sequences are LGHDT and YNNKEL (reference sequence). V dropped 5 bases and J dropped 1; count of bases not matched to a gene: 5. CDR3 nucleotides: TGTGCCAGCAGCAGCTGGGGACAGGGCACAGATACGCAGTATTTT. Translation: CASSSWGQGTDTQYF.

V and J are TRBV19 and TRBJ1-1; unclear D gene. The CDR3 length is 14 residues. Trimming stripped 2 bases from V and 0 bases from J, with 7 bases between. Germline V lookup: CDR1 LNHDA, CDR2 SQIVND (reference sequence). The CDR3 protein is CASSINGLNTEAFF. Here the CDR3 DNA reads TGTGCCAGTAGTATAAATGGCCTGAACACTGAAGCTTTCTTT.

The V call is TRBV7-9, the J call TRBJ1-2, with D uncertain. Trimming removed 3 bases from V and 8 bases from J, with 7 bases in between. Germline V CDR1 and CDR2: SEHNR, FQNEAQ (reference sequence). CDR3 length equals 11 residues. The CDR3 DNA sequence: TGTGCCAGCAGCTTTCCCCTGGGCTACACCTTC. This gives the protein CASSFPLGYTF.

The genes are TRBV21-1 and TRBJ1-2. TRBV21-1 is shown as a pseudogene. The CDR3 extends over 12 amino acids. The CDR3, as DNA: TGTGCCAGCAGCAAAGAGGCGGGAGGCTACACCTTC. Amino acid sequence: CASSKEAGGYTF.

The rearrangement joins TRBV28 to TRBJ1-5; no definite D call. V was trimmed by 2 bases and J by 3 bases, leaving 8 bases between them. Looked up from germline, CDR1 is MDHEN and CDR2 is SYDVKM. The CDR3 has 14 residues. In DNA form, the CDR3 reads TGTGCCAGCAGTTTACCCCCATACAATCAGCCCCAGCATTTT. Its protein is CASSLPPYNQPQHF.

The rearrangement links TRBV19 to TRBJ1-2; the D gene is possibly TRBD1 (6 bases). V was pared by 3 bases and J by 7 bases, with 18 bases between. There are 15 residues in the CDR3. Germline V lookup: CDR1 LNHDA, CDR2 SQIVND (reference sequence). The CDR3 DNA follows: TGTGCCAGTAGTATCGCGTTCACAGGGAGCGGTGGCTACACCTTC. It translates to CASSIAFTGSGGYTF.

The chain links TRBV4-1 to TRBJ1-1; no firm D call. V shed 0 bases and J shed 4 bases, with 12 bases lying between them. This CDR3 comprises 15 residues. Germline CDR1 is MGHRA and CDR2 is YSYEKL. In DNA, the CDR3 is TGCGCCAGCAGCCAAGAAAGGGCCGGGAGCACTGAAGCTTTCTTT. Its protein is CASSQERAGSTEAFF.

Regarding this clone: Other DNA sequences within the sample encode an identical CDR3. The gene calls are TRBV27 and TRBJ1-3; no firm D call. Germline V gene sequence: CDR1 MNHEY, CDR2 SMNVEV (reference sequence). The CDR3 sequence is 13 residues long. Trimming pared 0 bases from V and 0 bases from J, leaving 0 bases between. The CDR3 coding sequence is TGTGCCAGCAGTTTATCCTCTGGAAACACCATATATTTT. Amino acids: CASSLSSGNTIYF.

The chain has TRBV7-9 and TRBJ1-3; D unclear. CDR1 SEHNR and CDR2 FQNEAQ come from the germline V gene (reference sequence). The CDR3 is 17 residues long. V dropped 5 bases and J dropped 1 base, with 18 bases sitting between them. The CDR3 reads CASSQLFGFGSGNTIYF. In nucleotides, the CDR3 is TGTGCCAGCAGCCAGCTCTTCGGGTTCGGGTCTGGAAACACCATATATTTT.